One T cell receptor beta chain is described in this entry. Its target is not known. This specimen belongs to a study of OX40 agonist ivuxolimab in advanced cancers. Study background: Patients were treated with ivuxolimab, an agonistic anti-OX40 (CD134) antibody. Recorded diagnoses for dose-escalation patients were hepatocellular carcinoma, melanoma, renal cell or head and neck cancer.

Study-wide findings and caveats: Also showing low normalized T-cell clonal expansion were some of the nonresponders. CD8+ T cells averaged more expanded clones than CD4+.

The CDR3 has 15 amino acids. Looked up from germline, CDR1 is LNHDA and CDR2 is SQIVND (reference sequence). With V trimmed by 1 base and J by 7 bases, 5 bases remained unmatched. This table comes from immunoSEQ multiplex PCR, and its TCRdb copy is limited to in-frame clones, with some not included. The sample comprises approximately 77,000 clones, over 80% of which are singletons, and under 2% rests with the top ten. The receptor's source is an adult with an advanced solid tumor such as melanoma, head and neck, liver or kidney cancer. The rearrangement uses TRBV19 and TRBJ1-4; 8 nucleotides line up with TRBD1. Specimen: CD4+ or CD8+ T cells sorted from blood, collected in a trial of the OX40 agonist ivuxolimab. The CDR3 loop is CASSIARQGSEKLFF. The DNA for the CDR3 is TGTGCCAGTAGTATAGCTCGACAGGGGAGTGAAAAACTGTTTTTT.